This T cell receptor (beta chain) was captured in a study of technical replicates of blood from a few donors. Clones were sequenced by immunoSEQ multiplex PCR, and TCRdb holds only the in-frame ones, with some missing. The table shows about 81,000 clones, with 75% to 90% occurring only once. V was shortened by 1 base and J by 0 bases, with 15 bases between the two germline ends. CDR3 length equals 17 residues. Germline V gene sequence: CDR1 LNHNV, CDR2 YYDKDF (reference sequence). The sequenced material came from PBMCs. The V call is TRBV15, the J call TRBJ1-1; D call uncertain. The sequence was obtained from a human donor in good health. Some clones in this sample may be carry-over from other donors' samples. The CDR3 DNA is TGTGCCACCAGCAGAGCCCCCTACCTGGGCGTGAACACTGAAGCTTTCTTT. Translating gives CATSRAPYLGVNTEAFF.